The clone carrying this T cell receptor (beta chain) was counted a single time. CDR1 and CDR2 (germline): SGHTA, FQGTGA. The CDR3 totals 12 residues. V lost 2 bases to trimming and J lost 7 bases, with 6 bases between them. This specimen belongs to a study of blood T cell repertoires in COVID-19. Study summary: Italy, Spain and the United States were the sources of the convalescent and acute COVID-19 samples. The analysed material was cDNA or gDNA that came from T cells, B-cell-depleted T cells, or PBMCs.

How the authors handled the data: Reference gene primer amplification in the assay estimated nucleated cell counts. Clones were sequenced by immunoSEQ multiplex PCR, and TCRdb holds only the in-frame ones, with some missing. D and trimming come from the DNA, and the V and J calls and clone size come from that table. This sample has approximately 180,000 clones, with about 75% found just once. The TCR originated in a woman between 65 and 79 years old with acute or convalescent COVID-19. The V call is TRBV7-3, the J call TRBJ2-1, with a weak D call TRBD2 (6 bases). Sequenced sample: peripheral blood. Written as DNA, the CDR3 is TGTGCCAGCAGCTTACTAGCGAATGAGCAGTTCTTC. Encoded protein: CASSLLANEQFF.